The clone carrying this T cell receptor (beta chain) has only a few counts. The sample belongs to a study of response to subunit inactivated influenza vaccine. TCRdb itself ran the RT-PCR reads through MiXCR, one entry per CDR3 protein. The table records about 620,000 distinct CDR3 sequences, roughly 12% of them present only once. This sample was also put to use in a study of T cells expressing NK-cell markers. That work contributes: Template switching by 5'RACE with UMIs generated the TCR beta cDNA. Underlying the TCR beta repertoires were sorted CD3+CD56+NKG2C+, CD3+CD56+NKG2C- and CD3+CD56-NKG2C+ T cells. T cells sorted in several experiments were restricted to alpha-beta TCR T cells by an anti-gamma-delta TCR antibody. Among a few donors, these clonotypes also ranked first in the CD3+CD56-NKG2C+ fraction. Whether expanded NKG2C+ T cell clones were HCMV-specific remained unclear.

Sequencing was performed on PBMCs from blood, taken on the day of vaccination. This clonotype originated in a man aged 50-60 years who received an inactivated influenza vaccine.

CDR3 sequence (DNA): TGTGCCAGCAGCGGACGGGGACATTGGAATGGCTACACCTTC. Encoded protein: CASSGRGHWNGYTF. The chain uses TRBV11-2 and TRBJ1-2; possible D gene TRBD1, 6 bases. The CDR3 has 14 residues. Germline V lookup: CDR1 SGHAT, CDR2 FQNNGV. Trimming stripped 5 bases from V and 6 bases from J, with 16 bases between. Drawing the rest from reference TRBV11-2 and TRBJ1-2, the complete variable domain is EAGVAQSPRYKIIEKRQSVAFWCNPISGHATLYWYQQILGQGPKLLIQFQNNGVVDDSQLPKDRFSAERLKGVDSTLKIQPAKLEDSAVYLCASSGRGHWNGYTFGSGTRLTVV.